This T cell receptor (beta chain) stems from a study of early T cells in non-severe SARS-CoV-2 infection. Whole-study findings and limits: Comparison of clonotypes with VDJdb favored anti-spike CD8 responses while missing private and CD4 specificities.

This clonotype was observed many times. Its matching antigen is unknown. Individually, cDNA molecules had unique molecular identifiers attached to them. TCRdb reprocessed the 5' RACE reads via MiXCR and lists one record per CDR3 protein. This table holds 20,000 to 25,000 distinct CDR3 sequences, around 6% found once. From germline, CDR1 is DFQATT and CDR2 SNEGSKA (reference sequence). There are 18 residues in the CDR3. V was pared by 4 bases and J by 0 bases, with 10 bases of the junction left unmatched. V is TRBV20-1 and J is TRBJ2-3, with 13 bases lining up with TRBD2. Sequenced: whole blood. This receptor was obtained from an adult who was a healthcare worker with PCR-confirmed SARS-CoV-2 infection or an uninfected control (not recorded which). CDR3 residues: CSANSGTSGTASTDTQYF. The CDR3 DNA sequence: TGCAGTGCTAATTCCGGGACTAGCGGGACGGCTAGCACAGATACGCAGTATTTT.